The rows below give T cell receptor beta chains drawn from one sample of a study of blood T cell repertoires in COVID-19. Sequenced by immunoSEQ multiplex PCR; TCRdb stores in-frame clones only, minus some. This sample has some 400,000 clones, with around nine tenths found just once. The sample was peripheral blood. These TCRs come from a human donor in a cohort sampled during active COVID-19. Each CDR3 is given with its conserved first and last residue.

CAGGTGGGQPQHF | TRBJ1-5 | TRBV6-6
CASSAREVHNEQFF | TRBJ2-1 | TRBV3-1/TRBV3-2
CASKGGWDSYEQYF | TRBJ2-7 | TRBV27
CASSPPSPGAYEQYF | TRBJ2-7 | TRBV18
CASSIGLAGSNEQFF | TRBJ2-1 | TRBV19
CAWSVRIFPSGYTF | TRBJ1-2 | TRBV30
CATSRERGRGAETQYF | TRBJ2-5 | TRBV15
CASSLSSDTQYF | TRBJ2-3 | TRBV7-9
CASSPPDRGLIQPQHF | TRBJ1-5 | TRBV28
CASSLRRQGEQFF | TRBJ2-1 | TRBV4-2